This T cell receptor beta chain was observed in a study of blood T cell repertoires in COVID-19. TCRdb's copy holds only in-frame clones and misses some; the assay was immunoSEQ multiplex PCR. Among some 220,000 clones listed, around 84% were seen once. V lost 1 base and J lost 0, with 8 bases in between. The CDR3 spans 15 residues. Germline V lookup: CDR1 SGHKS, CDR2 YYEKEE (reference sequence). This clone was observed a handful of times. V and J are TRBV5-5 and TRBJ1-3; D ambiguous. The sequencing input was peripheral blood. The sequence was collected from a human donor in a cohort sampled during active COVID-19. CDR3 region: CASSLRGSSGNTIYF. DNA for the CDR3: TGTGCCAGCAGCTTGAGAGGGAGCTCTGGAAACACCATATATTTT.